These T cell receptor beta chains were read from a single sample in a study of neurological immune-mediated disorders. TCRdb used MiXCR to reprocess the 5' RACE reads, holding one entry per CDR3 protein. The sample records roughly 45,000 distinct CDR3 sequences, 2.5% to 3.5% being singletons. The sequenced sample was PBMCs. The receptors derive from a woman aged 45 to 65 with multiple sclerosis. Both conserved end residues are part of each CDR3. D genes are given only for firm matches. Clone size appears in some rows only: once, few, many, or a class for an expanded clone.

D gene	J gene	clone size	CDR3 length	V gene	CDR3 protein	CDR3 DNA
NA	TRBJ2-1	many	14	TRBV9	CASSVGGGANEQFF	TGTGCCAGCAGCGTAGGAGGGGGAGCGAATGAGCAGTTCTTC
TRBD2	TRBJ2-7	many	19	TRBV20-1	CSARDWERGRSTRASEQYF	TGCAGTGCTAGAGATTGGGAGCGGGGGAGATCTACCCGGGCCTCCGAGCAGTACTTC
NA	TRBJ1-1	many	16	TRBV21-1	CASSKPLGLQNTEAFF	TGTGCCAGCAGCAAACCTCTCGGACTACAGAACACTGAAGCTTTCTTT
TRBD1	TRBJ2-3	many	14	TRBV20-1	CSAQPGQGASTQYF	TGCAGTGCTCAACCAGGACAGGGGGCGAGTACGCAGTATTTT
TRBD2	TRBJ2-1	many	15	TRBV5-1	CASIGGGGGGEEQFF	TGCGCCAGCATCGGTGGAGGCGGGGGGGGAGAGGAGCAGTTCTTC
NA	TRBJ1-2	many	14	TRBV28	CASSSLQRIYSYTF	TGTGCCAGCAGTTCACTGCAAAGGATATATAGCTACACCTTC
NA	TRBJ2-7	many	13	TRBV5-1	CASKVTDSYEQYF	TGCGCCAGCAAGGTGACAGACTCCTACGAGCAGTACTTC
NA	TRBJ1-5	many	15	TRBV2	CASSELGTLNQPQHF	TGTGCCAGCAGTGAATTGGGCACCTTAAATCAGCCCCAGCATTTT
NA	TRBJ1-5	many	14	TRBV27	CASSLNGRSQPQHF	TGTGCCAGCAGTTTAAATGGTCGGAGTCAGCCCCAGCATTTT
TRBD2	TRBJ2-1	many	19	TRBV11-2	CASSSWGTSGRASYNEQFF	TGTGCCAGCAGCTCGTGGGGGACTAGCGGGAGGGCCTCCTACAATGAGCAGTTCTTC
NA	TRBJ1-1	many	14	TRBV6-5	CASSQTGLNTEAFF	TGTGCCAGCAGTCAAACAGGGTTGAACACTGAAGCTTTCTTT
NA	TRBJ1-2	many	13	TRBV5-1	CASSLVPGEGYTF	TGCGCCAGCAGCTTGGTACCGGGTGAGGGCTACACCTTC
TRBD2	TRBJ2-2	many	17	TRBV5-6	CASSSTPLLADTGELFF	TGTGCCAGCAGCTCGACTCCCTTACTAGCGGATACCGGGGAGCTGTTTTTT
NA	TRBJ2-7	many	15	TRBV5-1	CASSLESQSSYEQYF	TGCGCCAGCAGCTTGGAGTCCCAATCGTCCTACGAGCAGTACTTC
TRBD2	TRBJ2-1	many	15	TRBV15	CATSRGGGAPNEQFF	TGTGCCACCAGCAGGGGCGGGGGGGCCCCCAATGAGCAGTTCTTC
NA	TRBJ1-4	many	16	TRBV12-3/TRBV12-4	CASSSRDGRANEKLFF	TGTGCCAGCAGTTCGAGAGACGGCCGGGCTAATGAAAAACTGTTTTTT
NA	TRBJ1-6	NA	13	TRBV5-1	CASSLEGVSPLHF	TGCGCCAGCAGCTTGGAGGGAGTGTCACCCCTCCACTTT
TRBD2	TRBJ2-1	many	15	TRBV5-1	CASRWTSGDYNEQFF	TGCGCCAGCAGATGGACTAGCGGAGACTACAATGAGCAGTTCTTC
NA	TRBJ1-6	many	16	TRBV2	CASSEQGSSYNSPLHF	TGTGCCAGCAGTGAACAGGGGAGCTCCTATAATTCACCCCTCCACTTT
TRBD2	TRBJ2-3	many	17	TRBV18	CASSPAGLAGGADTQYF	TGTGCCAGCTCACCGGCGGGACTAGCGGGGGGCGCAGATACGCAGTATTTT
NA	TRBJ2-7	NA	14	TRBV7-9	CASSSPGSTYEQYF	TGTGCCAGCAGCTCCCCAGGGTCTACCTACGAGCAGTACTTC
NA	TRBJ2-1	many	16	TRBV5-1	CASSYRVGGTYNEQFF	TGCGCCAGCAGTTATAGGGTAGGCGGGACCTACAATGAGCAGTTCTTC
NA	TRBJ1-4	many	14	TRBV7-2	CASTSPGFGEKLFF	TGTGCCAGCACCTCCCCAGGGTTTGGAGAAAAACTGTTTTTT
NA	TRBJ2-3	many	15	TRBV11-2	CASSLESGAADTQYF	TGTGCCAGCAGTTTAGAGTCAGGCGCCGCAGATACGCAGTATTTT
NA	TRBJ1-2	many	14	TRBV5-1	CASSLGGTRDGYTF	TGCGCCAGCAGCTTGGGCGGGACACGCGATGGCTACACCTTC
NA	TRBJ1-3	many	13	TRBV9	CASSVAPGNTIYF	TGTGCCAGCAGCGTAGCCCCTGGAAACACCATATATTTT
NA	TRBJ2-7	many	14	TRBV7-9	CASSPPDWTYEQYF	TGTGCCAGCAGCCCGCCGGACTGGACCTACGAGCAGTACTTC
TRBD1	TRBJ2-2	many	16	TRBV7-7	CASSLADRVGTGELFF	TGTGCCAGCAGCTTAGCCGACAGGGTCGGCACCGGGGAGCTGTTTTTT
TRBD1	TRBJ2-5	many	16	TRBV5-1	CASSLFAGQGSETQYF	TGCGCCAGCAGCTTGTTTGCGGGACAGGGATCGGAGACCCAGTACTTC
NA	TRBJ2-1	many	17	TRBV2	CASREGPFTSPYNEQFF	TGTGCCAGCAGGGAAGGGCCCTTCACGTCCCCTTACAATGAGCAGTTCTTC
NA	TRBJ1-1	many	13	TRBV6-1	CASRGRANTEAFF	TGTGCCAGCAGGGGCAGGGCGAACACTGAAGCTTTCTTT
NA	TRBJ1-1	many	15	TRBV5-1	CASSVTGTENTEAFF	TGCGCCAGCAGCGTAACCGGGACTGAAAACACTGAAGCTTTCTTT
NA	TRBJ2-3	many	14	TRBV25-1	CASSEYHHTDTQYF	TGTGCCAGCAGTGAATACCACCACACAGATACGCAGTATTTT
TRBD2	TRBJ2-1	many	17	TRBV20-1	CSARDRYSGISYNEQFF	TGCAGTGCTAGAGATCGGTATAGCGGGATCTCCTACAATGAGCAGTTCTTC
TRBD2	TRBJ2-3	many	15	TRBV20-1	CSASPRLAGEDTQYF	TGCAGCGCCTCCCCTCGACTAGCGGGAGAGGATACGCAGTATTTT
NA	TRBJ1-1	many	14	TRBV6-5	CASSLIGGKTEAFF	TGTGCCAGCAGCCTGATCGGGGGTAAAACTGAAGCTTTCTTT
TRBD1	TRBJ2-3	many	17	TRBV4-1	CASSQSPDRGHPDTQYF	TGCGCCAGCAGCCAGAGCCCGGACAGGGGGCATCCAGATACGCAGTATTTT